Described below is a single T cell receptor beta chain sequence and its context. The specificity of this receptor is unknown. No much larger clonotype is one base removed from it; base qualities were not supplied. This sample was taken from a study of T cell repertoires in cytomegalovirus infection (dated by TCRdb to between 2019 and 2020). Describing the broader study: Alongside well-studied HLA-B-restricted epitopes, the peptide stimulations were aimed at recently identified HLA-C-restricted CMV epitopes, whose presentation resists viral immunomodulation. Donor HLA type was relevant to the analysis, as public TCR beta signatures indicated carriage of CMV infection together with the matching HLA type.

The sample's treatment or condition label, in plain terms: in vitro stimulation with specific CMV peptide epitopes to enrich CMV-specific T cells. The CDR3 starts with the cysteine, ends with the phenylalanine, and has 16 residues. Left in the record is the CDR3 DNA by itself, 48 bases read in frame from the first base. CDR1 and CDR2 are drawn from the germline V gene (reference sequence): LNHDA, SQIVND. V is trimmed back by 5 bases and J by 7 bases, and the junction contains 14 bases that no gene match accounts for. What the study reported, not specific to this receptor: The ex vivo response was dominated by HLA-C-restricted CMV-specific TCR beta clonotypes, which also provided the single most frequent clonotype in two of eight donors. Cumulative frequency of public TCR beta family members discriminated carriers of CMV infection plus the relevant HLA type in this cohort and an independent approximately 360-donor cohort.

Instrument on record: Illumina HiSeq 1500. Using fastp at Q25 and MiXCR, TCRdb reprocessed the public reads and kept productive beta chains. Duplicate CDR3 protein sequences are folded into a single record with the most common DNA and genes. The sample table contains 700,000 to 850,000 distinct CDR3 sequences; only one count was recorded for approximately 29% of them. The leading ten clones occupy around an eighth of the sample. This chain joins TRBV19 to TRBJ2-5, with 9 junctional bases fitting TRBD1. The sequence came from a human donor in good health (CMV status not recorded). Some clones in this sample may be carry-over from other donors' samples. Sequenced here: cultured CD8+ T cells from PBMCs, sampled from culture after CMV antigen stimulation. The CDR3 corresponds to CASSALQGASGGTQYF. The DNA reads TGTGCCAGTAGTGCCCTACAGGGGGCCTCGGGTGGGACCCAGTACTTC. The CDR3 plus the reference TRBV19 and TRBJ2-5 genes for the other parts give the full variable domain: DGGITQSPKYLFRKEGQNVTLSCEQNLNHDAMYWYRQDPGQGLRLIYYSQIVNDFQKGDIAEGYSVSREKKESFPLTVTSAQKNPTAFYLCASSALQGASGGTQYFGPGTRLLVL.